These T cell receptor beta chains were read from a single sample in a study of T cell repertoires in cytomegalovirus infection. From the reads, TCRdb called clonotypes with MiXCR, one entry per CDR3 protein. This sample has about 300,000 distinct CDR3 sequences, with around 10% found just once. Material for sequencing was PBMCs. The receptors stem from a human donor in good health (CMV status not recorded). Some clones in this sample may be carry-over from other donors' samples. Each CDR3 is given with its conserved first and last residue. The D gene is left open where the match is weak. The size of a clone is reported for some rows only, either as once, few or many, or as a class for expanded clones.

J | D | size | V | CDR3 | DNA
TRBJ2-2 | TRBD2 | few | TRBV6-2/TRBV6-3 | CASTPTSRYTGELFF | TGTGCCAGCACCCCGACTAGCCGATACACCGGGGAGCTGTTTTTT
TRBJ1-1 | TRBD1 | few | TRBV19 | CAARRTGRNTEAFF | TGTGCCGCCCGCCGGACAGGGCGCAACACTGAAGCTTTCTTT
TRBJ2-1 | NA | NA | TRBV6-6 | CASREGAGEQFF | TGTGCCAGCAGGGAGGGGGCGGGTGAGCAGTTCTTC
TRBJ2-3 | NA | many | TRBV5-6 | CASSLGRPSDTQYF | TGTGCCAGCAGCCTCGGAAGGCCGTCAGATACGCAGTATTTT
TRBJ1-1 | NA | many | TRBV29-1 | CSVLTGKNTEAFF | TGCAGCGTCCTAACGGGGAAAAACACTGAAGCTTTCTTT
TRBJ1-1 | NA | many | TRBV7-8 | CASSLRENTEAFF | TGTGCCAGCAGCTTACGGGAGAACACTGAAGCTTTCTTT
TRBJ1-3 | NA | few | TRBV29-1 | CSVEDGGENTIYF | TGCAGCGTTGAAGATGGCGGGGAAAACACCATATATTTT
TRBJ2-3 | NA | NA | TRBV5-1 | CASQRWGRGTDTQYF | TGCGCCAGCCAACGCTGGGGCCGGGGCACAGATACGCAGTATTTT
TRBJ1-5 | NA | many | TRBV7-2 | CASSEVPLKIQPQHF | TGTGCCAGCAGTGAAGTCCCATTAAAAATCCAGCCCCAGCATTTT
TRBJ1-1 | NA | few | TRBV23-1 | CASRKLVVTEAFF | TGCGCCAGCAGGAAACTCGTGGTAACTGAAGCTTTCTTT
TRBJ2-2 | NA | few | TRBV6-5 | CASSRQSYGELFF | TGTGCCAGCAGCCGGCAGTCTTATGGGGAGCTGTTTTTT
TRBJ1-5 | NA | NA | TRBV13 | CASSLGRNPNQPQHF | TGTGCCAGCAGCTTAGGAAGAAACCCCAATCAGCCCCAGCATTTT
TRBJ2-7 | TRBD1 | NA | TRBV20-1 | CSAKGQRPYEQYF | TGCAGTGCAAAGGGACAGCGACCCTACGAGCAGTACTTC
TRBJ2-3 | NA | many | TRBV27 | CASSSPSRVRTDTQYF | TGTGCCAGCAGTTCCCCCTCGCGGGTCCGCACAGATACGCAGTATTTT
TRBJ1-6 | TRBD1 | few | TRBV12-3/TRBV12-4 | CASTPQGRRDSPLHF | TGTGCCAGCACTCCACAGGGGCGCAGGGATTCACCCCTCCACTTT
TRBJ1-4 | NA | many | TRBV20-1 | CSAAGVSEEKLFF | TGCAGTGCGGCAGGGGTTTCGGAAGAAAAACTGTTTTTT
TRBJ1-6 | NA | many | TRBV7-2 | CASSAGPQPLHF | TGTGCCAGCAGCGCCGGTCCCCAACCGCTCCACTTT
TRBJ2-5 | TRBD2 | many | TRBV20-1 | CSADTSGGWETQYF | TGCAGTGCTGATACTAGCGGGGGATGGGAGACCCAGTACTTC
TRBJ1-2 | NA | many | TRBV29-1 | CSVEGGQDYGYTF | TGCAGCGTTGAAGGTGGGCAGGACTATGGCTACACCTTC
TRBJ2-7 | TRBD2 | many | TRBV7-9 | CASNWAGGDEQYF | TGTGCCAGCAACTGGGCGGGAGGAGACGAGCAGTACTTC
TRBJ1-1 | NA | NA | TRBV2 | CASSERSGVSEAFF | TGTGCCAGCAGTGAAAGGAGCGGGGTCTCTGAAGCTTTCTTT
TRBJ2-1 | TRBD1 | medium-sized | TRBV7-8 | CASSFTGGGEQFF | TGTGCCAGCAGCTTCACAGGGGGCGGTGAGCAGTTCTTC
TRBJ1-5 | NA | many | TRBV10-3 | CAISESSGLYQPQHF | TGTGCCATCAGTGAGTCGTCAGGGTTGTATCAGCCCCAGCATTTT
TRBJ1-3 | NA | few | TRBV18 | CASSPGTWSPGNTIYF | TGTGCCAGCTCACCAGGCACATGGAGCCCTGGAAACACCATATATTTT
TRBJ2-1 | TRBD2 | NA | TRBV20-1 | CSAIAGHEQFF | TGCAGTGCTATAGCGGGGCATGAGCAGTTCTTC
TRBJ1-1 | NA | many | TRBV7-9 | CASSLEELEAFF | TGTGCCAGCAGCTTAGAGGAGCTTGAAGCTTTCTTT
TRBJ2-7 | TRBD2 | many | TRBV4-2 | CASSSSGGLYEQYF | TGTGCCAGCAGCTCTAGCGGGGGGCTCTACGAGCAGTACTTC
TRBJ1-5 | NA | NA | TRBV7-9 | CASSGIAGQPQHF | TGTGCCAGCAGCGGGATAGCCGGGCAGCCCCAGCATTTT
TRBJ2-7 | NA | NA | TRBV27 | CASSRQGGISYEQYF | TGTGCCAGCAGCCGACAGGGAGGTATTTCCTACGAGCAGTACTTC
TRBJ2-3 | TRBD2 | many | TRBV7-2 | CASSPSGGSTDTQYF | TGTGCCAGCAGCCCTAGCGGGGGGAGCACAGATACGCAGTATTTT
TRBJ2-1 | NA | many | TRBV6-1 | CASSYFGGNYNEQFF | TGTGCCAGCAGTTATTTTGGGGGGAACTACAATGAGCAGTTCTTC
TRBJ2-2 | TRBD2 | many | TRBV4-3 | CASSQAGGRTGELFF | TGCGCCAGCAGCCAAGCGGGGGGAAGGACCGGGGAGCTGTTTTTT
TRBJ1-1 | NA | many | TRBV12-3/TRBV12-4 | CASRSDGNTEAFF | TGTGCCAGCAGGTCGGACGGGAACACTGAAGCTTTCTTT
TRBJ2-6 | TRBD1 | NA | TRBV27 | CASSLSHRGQRRSGANVLTF | TGTGCCAGCAGTCTGTCCCACCGGGGACAGAGGAGGAGTGGGGCCAACGTCCTGACTTTC
TRBJ1-4 | TRBD1 | few | TRBV14 | CASSHRDSTGGNEKLFF | TGTGCCAGCAGCCACCGAGACTCGACAGGGGGCAATGAAAAACTGTTTTTT
TRBJ2-1 | TRBD2 | few | TRBV12-3/TRBV12-4 | CASSSSFRTSGVRSSYNEQFF | TGTGCCAGCAGCTCAAGTTTCCGGACTAGCGGGGTCCGTAGCTCCTACAATGAGCAGTTCTTC
TRBJ1-6 | TRBD1 | few | TRBV2 | CASGGQGYSPLHF | TGTGCCAGCGGGGGACAGGGATATTCACCCCTCCACTTT
TRBJ2-2 | NA | many | TRBV11-2 | CASSYPTGSTGELFF | TGTGCCAGCAGCTACCCCACAGGTAGCACCGGGGAGCTGTTTTTT
TRBJ2-5 | NA | many | TRBV11-2 | CASSHLSGVVGQETQYF | TGTGCCAGCAGCCACCTCTCCGGGGTGGTAGGCCAAGAGACCCAGTACTTC
TRBJ2-1 | NA | many | TRBV19 | CASSIGTAYYNEQFF | TGTGCCAGTAGTATAGGGACAGCCTACTACAATGAGCAGTTCTTC
TRBJ1-1 | NA | NA | TRBV19 | CASSIDFDKTNTEAFF | TGTGCCAGTAGTATAGATTTCGACAAGACGAACACTGAAGCTTTCTTT
TRBJ2-6 | NA | many | TRBV28 | CASSKISGANVLTF | TGTGCCAGCAGTAAGATCTCTGGGGCCAACGTCCTGACTTTC
TRBJ2-5 | NA | many | TRBV25-1 | CASSRKGDQYF | TGTGCCAGCAGTAGAAAGGGTGACCAGTACTTC
TRBJ1-1 | NA | NA | TRBV18 | CASSPVSKNTEAFF | TGTGCCAGCTCACCAGTCTCAAAGAACACTGAAGCTTTCTTT
TRBJ2-2 | NA | many | TRBV2 | CASSERLQNTGELFF | TGTGCCAGCAGTGAACGGCTGCAGAACACCGGGGAGCTGTTTTTT
TRBJ2-1 | NA | few | TRBV6-5 | CASSYDTNWDNEQFF | TGTGCCAGCAGTTACGATACTAACTGGGACAATGAGCAGTTCTTC
TRBJ1-5 | TRBD1 | NA | TRBV6-5 | CASSYAGGQPQHF | TGTGCCAGCAGTTACGCAGGGGGTCAGCCCCAGCATTTT
TRBJ2-3 | NA | many | TRBV2 | CASSLWAPSTDTQYF | TGTGCCAGCAGTCTTTGGGCCCCTAGCACAGATACGCAGTATTTT
TRBJ1-1 | TRBD1 | NA | TRBV14 | CASSHFQWTGRGNTEAFF | TGTGCCAGCAGCCATTTTCAATGGACAGGGAGGGGGAACACTGAAGCTTTCTTT
TRBJ1-1 | NA | many | TRBV7-3 | CASSLHGTGDTEAFF | TGTGCCAGCAGCCTCCACGGGACGGGGGACACTGAAGCTTTCTTT
TRBJ2-2 | NA | NA | TRBV4-2 | CASSQDRGHGELFF | TGTGCCAGCAGCCAAGACAGGGGTCACGGGGAGCTGTTTTTT
TRBJ2-1 | NA | few | TRBV30 | CAWSPLRPPLYNEQFF | TGTGCCTGGAGTCCCCTAAGGCCCCCCCTCTACAATGAGCAGTTCTTC
TRBJ1-2 | NA | NA | TRBV20-1 | CSAAPQGALGYTF | TGCAGTGCTGCCCCACAGGGCGCGCTGGGCTACACCTTC
TRBJ2-5 | NA | many | TRBV20-1 | CSASRTNFETQYF | TGCAGTGCCAGCAGGACAAACTTCGAGACCCAGTACTTC